These 16 T cell receptor beta chains share one sample of origin, sequenced in a study of T cells in Graves' hyperthyroidism and ophthalmopathy. RNA transcripts yielded amplified TCR beta CDR3 regions. RT-PCR in the first round (using the HTBI primer set) targeted the TCR CDR3. TCRdb reprocessed the multiplex PCR reads via MiXCR and lists one record per CDR3 protein. Of a few hundred thousand distinct CDR3 sequences detected, approximately 15% appear once; the ten largest clones hold around 7.5%. The sequencing input was blood. The receptors shown here come from a woman aged 30 to 39 with Graves' hyperthyroidism.

At least ten counts were recorded for this clonotype. The rearrangement joins TRBV13 to TRBJ2-1; D could derive from TRBD1 or TRBD2 (5 bases each). The CDR3 spans 12 residues. V was clipped by 3 bases and J by 6 bases, with 6 bases between them. CDR1 and CDR2 from the germline V gene are PRHDT and FYEKMQ (reference sequence). CDR3 DNA sequence: TGTGCCAGCAGCTTCGGGGCCAATGAGCAGTTCTTC. It is translated as CASSFGANEQFF.

This clonotype was seen a handful of times. The gene calls are TRBV4-1 and TRBJ2-2, with TRBD2 matching 7 bases. The V and J ends lost 3 bases and 4 bases, in that order; junction bases with no gene match: 14. Germline V gene data show CDR1 as MGHRA and CDR2 as YSYEKL. This CDR3 is built from 18 residues. The CDR3 here is CASSQYRRGGSGTGELFF. The CDR3 DNA reads TGCGCCAGCAGCCAGTATAGAAGGGGCGGGAGCGGCACCGGGGAGCTGTTTTTT.

The J gene is TRBJ1-3, the V gene TRBV6-1, with no clear D. The CDR3 length is 14 residues. V was pared by 10 bases and J by 3 bases, with 16 bases between. Germline V gene sequence: CDR1 MNHNS, CDR2 SASEGT. Here the CDR3 reads CATRRSPNGNTIYF. Written as DNA, the CDR3 is TGTGCCACTAGACGCTCCCCCAATGGAAACACCATATATTTT.

This clonotype came up many times. This sequence joins TRBV3-1 and TRBJ1-1; D not certain. This CDR3 has 12 amino acids. V shed 1 base and J shed 7 bases, with 7 bases lying between them. The V gene's germline CDR1 is LGHDT and CDR2 YNNKEL (reference sequence). CDR3 amino acids: CASSQGVGEAFF. CDR3 bases: TGTGCCAGCAGCCAAGGGGTCGGTGAAGCTTTCTTT.

This clonotype was detected only a few times. One junction end disagrees with the germline gene, perhaps due to a read error. V gene TRBV18 combines with J gene TRBJ2-5; D is unclear. Germline V gene lookup returns CDR1 KGHSH and CDR2 LQKENI. The CDR3 consists of 16 residues. The CDR3 DNA reads TGTGCCAGCTCTCCACCTCGTTGGTCCCCGGGAGAGACCCAGTACTTC. Its protein product is CASSPPRWSPGETQYF.

This clonotype was observed at least ten times. The chain has TRBV29-1 and TRBJ1-1, with no clear D. CDR1 is SQVTM, CDR2 ANQGSEA, per germline. Trimming cost V 7 bases and J 2 bases, with 23 bases left between them. The CDR3 extends over 16 amino acids. The CDR3 region is CSALRARPRDNTEAFF. CDR3 nucleotides: TGCAGCGCCCTACGCGCACGACCGAGGGATAACACTGAAGCTTTCTTT.

This clonotype has at least ten counts. This chain connects TRBV5-6 to TRBJ2-7; 8 bases align to TRBD1. After removal of 1 base from V and 4 bases from J, the junction contained 7 bases not matched to a gene. CDR3 length equals 15 residues. From germline, CDR1 is SGHDT and CDR2 YYEEEE. CDR3 sequence: CASSLYDRGWYEQYF. In DNA, the CDR3 is TGTGCCAGCAGCTTGTACGACAGGGGATGGTACGAGCAGTACTTC.

The V and J genes are TRBV7-2 and TRBJ2-2; TRBD2 agrees at 13 bases. Looked up from germline, CDR1 is SGHTA and CDR2 is FQGNSA. The CDR3 runs 19 residues. V shed 2 bases and J 1 base; nucleotides not matched to a gene: 7. For the CDR3, the DNA is TGTGCCAGCAGCTTATTAGGACTAGCGGGAGCCGAGAACACCGGGGAGCTGTTTTTT. Amino acids: CASSLLGLAGAENTGELFF.

This clonotype has ten or more counts. The V and J genes are TRBV10-3 and TRBJ2-7; 12 bases fit TRBD1. The germline CDR1 and CDR2 sequences are ENHRY and SYGVKD. V was clipped by 3 bases and J by 4 bases; unmatched bases: 4. The CDR3 is 15 residues long. The CDR3 sequence is CAISEGTGGLYEQYF. For the CDR3, the DNA is TGTGCCATCAGTGAAGGGACAGGGGGCCTTTACGAGCAGTACTTC.

V gene TRBV4-3 combines with J gene TRBJ2-7; tentative D call: TRBD1 (5 bases). The CDR3 runs to 16 residues. Trimming removed 0 bases at V and 3 bases at J, with 15 bases between. CDR1 is LGHNA and CDR2 is YSLEER in the germline V gene. The CDR3 loop is CASSQDRAGLFYEQYF. CDR3 in DNA: TGCGCCAGCAGCCAAGATCGAGCAGGGCTTTTCTACGAGCAGTACTTC.

This clonotype turned up a few times. It may be a read error: a sequence one base away is much more abundant. J is TRBJ1-1 and V is TRBV12-5; the D gene is possibly TRBD1 (6 bases). This CDR3 spans 14 amino acids. Germline values: CDR1 LGHNT, CDR2 FRNRAP. Deletions cut 1 base from V and 4 bases from J, with 10 bases between. CDR3 DNA sequence: TGTGCTAGTGGTTTGGGAAAAGGGGGCACTGAAGCTTTCTTT. Translating it yields CASGLGKGGTEAFF.

This clonotype was counted a few times. Here the CDR3 DNA reads TGCAGTGCCTCTACCCCAAACACAGATACGCAGTATTTT. Amino acid sequence: CSASTPNTDTQYF. The chain couples TRBV20-1 to TRBJ2-3; D gene uncertain. The V end lost 6 bases, the J end lost 2 bases, and 12 bases lay between the germline ends. This CDR3 has 13 amino acids. The V gene's germline CDR1 is DFQATT and CDR2 SNEGSKA (reference sequence).

The chain uses TRBV20-1 and TRBJ2-3; a possible D gene is TRBD2 (6 bases). The CDR3 is 16 residues long. The germline V gene has CDR1 DFQATT and CDR2 SNEGSKA (reference sequence). V was clipped by 2 bases and J by 2 bases, with 17 bases between them. This chain's CDR3 is CSARLSGPEVTDTQYF. Written as DNA, the CDR3 is TGCAGTGCTAGACTTAGCGGCCCTGAGGTCACAGATACGCAGTATTTT.

This clonotype was counted ten times or more. The V call is TRBV6-2 or TRBV6-3, the J call TRBJ2-7, with 8 positions matching TRBD2. Trimming took 6 bases from V and 0 from J; bases not matched to a gene: 13. Germline V lookup: CDR1 MNHEY, CDR2 SVGEGT. CDR3 length: 17 amino acids. CDR3 nucleotides: TGTGCCAGCAGAGACAACTTCGGGACTAGTGGCTCCTACGAGCAGTACTTC. This translates into CASRDNFGTSGSYEQYF.

In its sample, this clonotype was seen many times. The chain employs TRBV30 and TRBJ1-6, with D possibly TRBD1 on 6 matching bases. The CDR3 runs 14 residues. Germline V CDR1 and CDR2: GTSNPN, SVGIG (reference sequence). Trimming removed 0 bases from V and 7 bases from J, with 10 bases in between. The CDR3 loop is CAWSVRDKNSPLHF. The CDR3, as DNA: TGTGCCTGGAGTGTACGGGACAAAAATTCACCCCTCCACTTT.

The chain combines TRBV6-1 with TRBJ2-1, with D possibly being TRBD1 or TRBD2 (6 bases each). There are 13 residues in the CDR3. V was pared by 10 bases and J by 7 bases, with 17 bases between. Germline V gene lookup returns CDR1 MNHNS and CDR2 SASEGT. DNA of the CDR3: TGTGCCACCGGAGGGGGAAGTCGAAATGAGCAGTTCTTC. Translation: CATGGGSRNEQFF.